Shown below are 7 T cell receptor beta chains from a single sample sequenced in a study of blood T cell repertoires in COVID-19. Measured with immunoSEQ multiplex PCR; TCRdb has only the in-frame clones, and not every one. The table has 300,000 to 450,000 clones, approximately 81% seen once; the top ten hold roughly 3.4%. The sample was peripheral blood. These receptors were collected from a woman younger than 35 with acute or convalescent COVID-19.

This chain uses TRBV24-1 with TRBJ1-2, with 9 nucleotides matching TRBD1. CDR1 is KGHDR, CDR2 SFDVKD, per germline. The V and J ends lost 5 bases and 5 bases, in that order; junction bases with no gene match: 8. This CDR3 has 15 amino acids. In DNA form, the CDR3 reads TGTGCCACCAGTGCCGCCCCGGGACAGGGATATGGCTACACCTTC. This gives the protein CATSAAPGQGYGYTF.

V is TRBV6-5 and J is TRBJ1-1; 7 nucleotides align to TRBD1. Trimming cost V 7 bases and J 0 bases; bases outside gene matches: 5. The CDR3 is 14 amino acids. Germline CDR1 is MNHEY and CDR2 is SVGAGI. The CDR3 coding sequence is TGTGCCAGCACATACAGGGGAGTGAACACTGAAGCTTTCTTT. Translated, it gives CASTYRGVNTEAFF.

This chain uses TRBV7-8 with TRBJ1-5; tentative D call: TRBD1 (5 bases). V was clipped by 4 bases and J by 0 bases, with 13 bases between them. The length of the CDR3 is 16 residues. The germline V gene encodes CDR1 SGHVS and CDR2 FQNEAQ. DNA for the CDR3: TGTGCCAGCAGCTCGGCCAGGGTACTTAGCAATCAGCCCCAGCATTTT. It encodes CASSSARVLSNQPQHF.

The chain joins TRBV6-1 to TRBJ1-4, with a possible D match to TRBD1 (6 bases). The germline CDR1 and CDR2 sequences are MNHNS and SASEGT. The CDR3 extends over 14 amino acids. The germline V and J ends were trimmed by 0 bases and 8 bases, with 10 bases remaining between them. CDR3 protein: CASSEAGHREKLFF. The CDR3 DNA reads as TGTGCCAGCAGTGAAGCGGGACATAGAGAAAAACTGTTTTTT.

This chain uses TRBV27 with TRBJ2-7; 13 bases line up with TRBD2. Germline CDR1 MNHEY, CDR2 SMNVEV (reference sequence). Unmatched junction bases numbered 2, after V lost 4 bases and J lost 2 bases. The CDR3 has 15 residues. The CDR3 DNA is TGTGCCAGCAGTTCCGGACTAGCGGGGGCCTACGAGCAGTACTTC. Its translation: CASSSGLAGAYEQYF.

The chain joins TRBV18 to TRBJ2-3; 9 bases agree with TRBD1. Germline CDR1 reads KGHSH; CDR2 reads LQKENI. The CDR3 has 15 amino acids. The V gene end was trimmed by 5 bases and the J gene end by 3 bases; junction bases not matched to a gene: 6. CDR3 amino acids: CASSSGQGGTDTQYF. The CDR3 DNA is TGTGCCAGCTCATCGGGACAGGGAGGAACAGATACGCAGTATTTT.

The genes are TRBV7-9 and TRBJ1-2, with D possibly matching TRBD1 (6 bases). With 0 bases removed from V and 4 bases from J, the gap between germline ends came to 9 bases. The germline gives CDR1 SEHNR, CDR2 FQNEAQ (reference sequence). This CDR3 is 14 amino acids long. In DNA, the CDR3 is TGTGCCAGCAGCTTAGCGGACAGACCCTATGGCTACACCTTC. Translation: CASSLADRPYGYTF.